This passage covers 10 T cell receptor beta chains from one sample sequenced in a study of blood T cell repertoires in COVID-19. Using immunoSEQ multiplex PCR, the repertoire was profiled, and TCRdb retains in-frame clones only, with some absent. The sample lists about 70,000 clones, approximately 90% occurring once. The sample was peripheral blood. These receptors all come from a man between 50 and 59 years old with COVID-19, enrolled during active disease.

The chain has TRBV3-1 (or the pseudogene TRBV3-2) and TRBJ2-1; TRBD2 aligns across 10 bases. Germline V CDR1 and CDR2: LGHDT, YNNKEL (reference sequence). Trimming at V came to 6 bases and at J to 8 bases, leaving 7 bases not matched to a gene. The CDR3 loop spans 14 amino acids. The CDR3 bases are TGTGCCAGCAGTGCTAGCGGGAGCACGGATGAGCAGTTCTTC. Protein sequence: CASSASGSTDEQFF.

This clone has a single count. This sequence joins TRBV4-1 and TRBJ2-2, with D perhaps TRBD2 (7 bases). The germline CDR1 and CDR2 sequences are MGHRA and YSYEKL. The CDR3 loop spans 15 amino acids. Trimming cost V 7 bases and J 6 bases, with 18 bases left between them. The CDR3 sequence is CASNPSGGQAGELFF. The CDR3 DNA is TGCGCCAGCAACCCCTCGGGGGGCCAGGCCGGGGAGCTGTTTTTT.

J is TRBJ2-6 and V is TRBV11-2; perhaps TRBD2 as D (6 bases). Per the germline V gene, CDR1 is SGHAT and CDR2 is FQNNGV. Between the trimmed V and J ends, which lost 6 bases and 2 bases, there was a span of 8 bases. The CDR3 has 14 residues. CDR3 sequence reads: CASRLAAGANVLTF. The CDR3 coding sequence is TGTGCCAGCAGACTAGCTGCTGGGGCCAACGTCCTGACTTTC.

The chain links TRBV13 to TRBJ2-7; D is perhaps TRBD1 (5 bases). Trimming cost V 5 bases and J 0 bases, with 11 bases left between them. The V gene's germline CDR1 is PRHDT and CDR2 FYEKMQ (reference sequence). The CDR3 runs 14 residues. In DNA form, the CDR3 reads TGTGCCAGCAGCCTAAGACAGAGCTCCTACGAGCAGTACGTC. It is translated as CASSLRQSSYEQYV.

The rearrangement uses TRBV18 and TRBJ2-1; 7 nucleotides agree with TRBD1. V was clipped by 3 bases and J by 6 bases; unmatched bases: 5. This CDR3 region has 14 residues. Germline V gene sequence: CDR1 KGHSH, CDR2 LQKENI. The CDR3 DNA follows: TGTGCCAGCTCACCCGGGACAGTATCCAATGAGCAGTTCTTC. It specifies CASSPGTVSNEQFF.

This sequence joins TRBV9 and TRBJ1-3, with unresolved D. V was shortened by 6 bases and J by 0 bases, with 13 bases between the two germline ends. The CDR3 length is 15 residues. In germline, CDR1 is SGDLS, CDR2 YYNGEE. CDR3 coding DNA: TGTGCCAGCACCGTGGGAGTGGACTCTGGAAACACCATATATTTT. Translation gives CASTVGVDSGNTIYF. The complete variable domain, with remaining parts taken from reference TRBV9 and TRBJ1-3, reads DSGVTQTPKHLITATGQRVTLRCSPRSGDLSVYWYQQSLDQGLQFLIQYYNGEERAKGNILERFSAQQFPDLHSELNLSSLELGDSALYFCASTVGVDSGNTIYFGEGSWLTVV.

This clone was observed once. This sequence joins TRBV11-2 and TRBJ2-6; D call uncertain. The CDR3 runs to 15 residues. Germline V lookup: CDR1 SGHAT, CDR2 FQNNGV. V was trimmed by 3 bases and J by 0 bases, leaving 6 bases between them. As DNA, the CDR3 is TGTGCCAGCAGCTTTAAATCCTCTGGGGCCAACGTCCTGACTTTC. This codes for CASSFKSSGANVLTF.

The V call is TRBV5-1, the J call TRBJ1-2; tentatively, D is TRBD1 (6 bases). CDR1 and CDR2 (germline): SGHRS, YFSETQ. This CDR3 is built from 15 residues. The V gene lost 0 bases and the J gene lost 5 bases, with 14 bases spanning the gap. CDR3 amino acids: CASSLGQGSPYGYTF. As DNA, the CDR3 is TGCGCCAGCAGCTTGGGGCAGGGGAGCCCTTATGGCTACACCTTC.

The chain has TRBV19 and TRBJ2-3, with TRBD2 matching 11 bases. The CDR3 runs to 16 residues. Unmatched junction bases numbered 2, after V lost 1 base and J lost 2 bases. From germline, CDR1 is LNHDA and CDR2 SQIVND (reference sequence). The CDR3: CASSIGLAGPTDTQYF. CDR3 nucleotides: TGTGCCAGTAGTATAGGACTAGCGGGGCCCACAGATACGCAGTATTTT.

CDR3 protein: CASSLGLGWPVGGAAGELFF. CDR3 in DNA: TGCGCCAGCAGCTTGGGACTAGGGTGGCCGGTCGGAGGGGCCGCCGGGGAGCTGTTTTTT. The chain links TRBV5-1 to TRBJ2-2; TRBD2 is a possible D gene (6 bases). The CDR3 totals 20 residues. V was shortened by 0 bases and J by 6 bases, with 27 bases between the two germline ends. The V gene's germline CDR1 is SGHRS and CDR2 YFSETQ. Using reference TRBV5-1 and TRBJ2-2 for the parts outside the CDR3, the full variable domain is KAGVTQTPRYLIKTRGQQVTLSCSPISGHRSVSWYQQTPGQGLQFLFEYFSETQRNKGNFPGRFSGRQFSNSRSEMNVSTLELGDSALYLCASSLGLGWPVGGAAGELFFGEGSRLTVL.